This T cell receptor (beta chain) was sequenced during a study of shared clonotypes between healthy human individuals. The assay used deep level. Per sorted-subset replicate PCR, input was about 180 ng DNA, representing roughly 28,000 T cell genomes. The data were produced by immunoSEQ multiplex PCR, yet TCRdb's version contains in-frame clones alone and is incomplete. This table holds 100,000 to 120,000 clones, about 71% found once. V dropped 4 bases and J dropped 0 bases, with 19 bases sitting between them. Germline V gene lookup returns CDR1 SGHRS and CDR2 YFSETQ. This CDR3 contains 18 residues. Recent acute infections and vaccinations were absent in the healthy HIV-negative adult donors.

This clonotype originated in a woman aged 30 to 39 in good health. Sample: memory CD8+ T cells sorted from blood. The subset: CD45RO+ cells pooled with CCR7-negative TemRA cells. V and J are TRBV5-1 and TRBJ2-2; D is ambiguous. CDR3 nucleotides: TGCGCCAGCAGCGGAAACCGGGCTGCAAAATCGAACACCGGGGAGCTGTTTTTT. Translation: CASSGNRAAKSNTGELFF. The whole variable domain, remainder taken from reference TRBV5-1 and TRBJ2-2, is KAGVTQTPRYLIKTRGQQVTLSCSPISGHRSVSWYQQTPGQGLQFLFEYFSETQRNKGNFPGRFSGRQFSNSRSEMNVSTLELGDSALYLCASSGNRAAKSNTGELFFGEGSRLTVL.